This T cell receptor (beta chain) was retrieved from a study of identical twins. Study results and limitations: Sharing of beta out-of-frame sequences by twins showed a weaker excess. Fewer insertions were carried by abundant cord blood beta clonotypes, but none was seen in memory repertoires.

Germline CDR1 is SQVTM and CDR2 is ANQGSEA. V dropped 7 bases and J dropped 0 bases, with 19 bases sitting between them. The CDR3 spans 15 residues. This clonotype was seen at least ten times. Its antigen remains unidentified. A universal primer site was created by template switching, with the cDNA bearing unique molecular identifiers. Via MiXCR, TCRdb re-called the 5' RACE reads, giving one row per CDR3 protein. The data contain approximately 300,000 distinct CDR3 sequences, 8.5% to 9.5% of them singletons. These data were also reused for a study on yellow fever vaccine responses in identical twins.

The source material was CD8+ T cells sorted from blood. The J gene is TRBJ2-7, the V gene TRBV29-1, with a possible D match to TRBD1 (7 bases). The sequence derives from a woman in her late teens or twenties in good health. CDR3 bases: TGCAGCGCCGAATCCAGGGGGGCAAGCTCCTACGAGCAGTACTTC. It codes for CSAESRGASSYEQYF.